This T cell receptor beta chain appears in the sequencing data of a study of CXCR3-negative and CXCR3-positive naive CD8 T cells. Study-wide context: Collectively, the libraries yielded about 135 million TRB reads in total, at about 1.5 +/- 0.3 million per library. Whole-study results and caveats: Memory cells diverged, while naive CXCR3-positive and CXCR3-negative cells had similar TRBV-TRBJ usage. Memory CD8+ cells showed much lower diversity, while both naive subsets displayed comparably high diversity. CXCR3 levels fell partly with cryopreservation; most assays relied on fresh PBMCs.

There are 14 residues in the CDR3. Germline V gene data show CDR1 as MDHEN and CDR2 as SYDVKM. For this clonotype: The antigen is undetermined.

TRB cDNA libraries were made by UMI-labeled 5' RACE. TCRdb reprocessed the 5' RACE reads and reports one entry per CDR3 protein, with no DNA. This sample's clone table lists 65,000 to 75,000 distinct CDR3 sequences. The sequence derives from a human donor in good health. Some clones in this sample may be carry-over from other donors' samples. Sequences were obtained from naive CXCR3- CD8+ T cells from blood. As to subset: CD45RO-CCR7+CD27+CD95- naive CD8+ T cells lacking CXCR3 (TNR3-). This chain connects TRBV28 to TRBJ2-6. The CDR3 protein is CASSSNSGANVLTF.